This TCR beta chain came from a study of PD-L1 blockade in urothelial cancer. Study information: From about 2014, patients received atezolizumab, given as 1,200 mg intravenously every 3 weeks. Analyses were performed on blood at 3 weeks after treatment start (the second dose) and at 6 weeks. Study-wide results and caveats: In blood sampled pretreatment, TCR clonality below the median predicted better survival.

Time point given: pretreatment peripheral blood. Per patient, between 1 and 8 samples were collected at pretreatment and on-treatment time points. Sequenced by immunoSEQ multiplex PCR; TCRdb stores in-frame clones only, minus some. Of roughly 95,000 clones detected, 80% to 90% appear once; the ten largest clones hold about 2%. Turning to this clone: The antigen remains undetermined.

CDR1 KGHSH and CDR2 LQKENI come from the germline V gene. Losses at the gene ends were 3 bases for V and 8 bases for J; bases not matched to a gene: 7. The CDR3 extends over 15 amino acids. The sample in question was PBMCs, obtained around atezolizumab (anti-PD-L1) treatment. This chain uses TRBV18 with TRBJ2-1, with 10 positions matching TRBD2. This receptor was taken from a man between 60 and 70 years old with urothelial cancer. The CDR3 sequence: CASSPQRGGQDEQFF. The DNA of the CDR3 is TGTGCCAGCTCACCGCAGCGGGGGGGCCAGGATGAGCAGTTCTTC.